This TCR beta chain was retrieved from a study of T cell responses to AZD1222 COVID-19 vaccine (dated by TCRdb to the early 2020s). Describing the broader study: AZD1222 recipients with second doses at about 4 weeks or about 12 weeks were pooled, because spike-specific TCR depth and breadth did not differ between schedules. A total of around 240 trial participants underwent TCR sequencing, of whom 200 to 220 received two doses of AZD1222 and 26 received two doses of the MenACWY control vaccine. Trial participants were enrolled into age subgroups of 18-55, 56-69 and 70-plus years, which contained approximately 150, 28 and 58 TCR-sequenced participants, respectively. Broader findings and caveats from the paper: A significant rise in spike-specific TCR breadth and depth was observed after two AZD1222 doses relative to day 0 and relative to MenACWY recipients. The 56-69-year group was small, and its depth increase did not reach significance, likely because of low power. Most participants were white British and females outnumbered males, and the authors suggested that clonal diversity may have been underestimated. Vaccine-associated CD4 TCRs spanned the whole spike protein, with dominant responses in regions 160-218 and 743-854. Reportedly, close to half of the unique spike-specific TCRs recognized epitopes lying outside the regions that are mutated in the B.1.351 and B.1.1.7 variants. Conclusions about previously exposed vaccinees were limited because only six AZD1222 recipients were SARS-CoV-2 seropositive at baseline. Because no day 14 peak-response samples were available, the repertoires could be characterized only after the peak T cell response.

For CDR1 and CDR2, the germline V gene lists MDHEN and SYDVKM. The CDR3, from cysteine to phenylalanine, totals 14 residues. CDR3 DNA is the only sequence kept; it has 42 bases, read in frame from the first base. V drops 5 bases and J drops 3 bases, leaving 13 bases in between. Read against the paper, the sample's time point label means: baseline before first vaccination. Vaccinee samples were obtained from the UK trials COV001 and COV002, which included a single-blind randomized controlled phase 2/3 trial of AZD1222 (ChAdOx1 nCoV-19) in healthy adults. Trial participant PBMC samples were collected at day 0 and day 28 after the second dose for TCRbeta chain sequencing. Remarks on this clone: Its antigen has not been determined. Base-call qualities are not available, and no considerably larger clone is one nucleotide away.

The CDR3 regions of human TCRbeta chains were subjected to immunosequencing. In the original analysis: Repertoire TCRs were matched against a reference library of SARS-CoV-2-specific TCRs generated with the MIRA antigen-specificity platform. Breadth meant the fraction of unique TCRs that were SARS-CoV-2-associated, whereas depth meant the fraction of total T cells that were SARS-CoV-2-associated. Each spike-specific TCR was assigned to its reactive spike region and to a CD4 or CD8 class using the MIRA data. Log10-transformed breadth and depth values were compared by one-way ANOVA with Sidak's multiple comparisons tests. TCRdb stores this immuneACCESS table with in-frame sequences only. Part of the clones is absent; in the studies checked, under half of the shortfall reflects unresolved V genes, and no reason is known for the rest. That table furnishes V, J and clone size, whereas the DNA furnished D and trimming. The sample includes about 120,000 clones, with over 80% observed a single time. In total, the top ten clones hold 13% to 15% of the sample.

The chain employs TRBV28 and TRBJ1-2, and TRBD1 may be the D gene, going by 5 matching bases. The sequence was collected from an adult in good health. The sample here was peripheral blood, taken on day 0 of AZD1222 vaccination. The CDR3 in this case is CASSRKQVYYGYTF. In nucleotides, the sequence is TGTGCCAGCAGTCGAAAACAGGTCTACTATGGCTACACCTTC.